The clone carrying this T cell receptor (beta chain) occurred many times. Its matching antigen is unknown. The sample originates from a study of early T cells in non-severe SARS-CoV-2 infection. Looking at the study overall: Unsorted whole-blood RNA was sequenced in bulk, leaving chains unpaired.

The TCR library protocol was used to attach unique molecular identifiers. These identifiers were attached to individual cDNA molecules. Using its own MiXCR run on the 5' RACE reads, TCRdb lists one record per CDR3 protein. The sample has over 45,000 distinct CDR3 sequences, more than 12% seen once; the top ten hold about 4%. Broader study findings: Matches to VDJdb favored anti-spike CD8 responses and missed private and CD4 specificities.

The CDR3 consists of 16 residues. Trimming pared 5 bases from V and 0 bases from J, leaving 14 bases between. CDR1 SGHVS and CDR2 FNYEAQ come from the germline V gene. The sample in question was whole blood, obtained at baseline. The chain is built from TRBV7-6 and TRBJ1-3; D is undetermined. This TCR came from an adult who was a healthcare worker with PCR-confirmed SARS-CoV-2 infection or an uninfected control (not recorded which). In nucleotides, the CDR3 is TGTGCCAGCAGCCAAACATCCACCTACTCTGGAAACACCATATATTTT. This sequence encodes CASSQTSTYSGNTIYF.